The sequence of this T cell receptor beta chain was determined in a study of monozygotic twins with inflammatory bowel disease. The CDR3 consists of 13 residues. CDR1 SGHRS and CDR2 YFSETQ come from the germline V gene. Study-wide results and limits: Healthy co-twins, by inverse Simpson, had higher TCRbeta diversity than their siblings with IBD. Subtypes among T cells remained indistinguishable. Concordance status among twins (concordant versus discordant) showed no link to repertoire similarity, possibly from limited power.

Per individual sample, eight separate reactions were used to make cDNA. Following a re-call of the 5' RACE reads, TCRdb has one entry per CDR3 protein and lacks DNA. This sample lists approximately 200,000 distinct CDR3 sequences; its ten largest clones have 1.5% to 2%. A remark on this clonotype: Its antigen is unknown.

The clonotype was recovered from a human donor with ulcerative colitis or Crohn's disease, or a healthy co-twin of an affected twin (not recorded which). The V gene is TRBV5-1, the J gene TRBJ2-2; TCRdb indicates TRBD1, and absent DNA this call remains unverified. The sequenced sample consisted of blood. The CDR3 sequence is CASTVTDTGELFF.